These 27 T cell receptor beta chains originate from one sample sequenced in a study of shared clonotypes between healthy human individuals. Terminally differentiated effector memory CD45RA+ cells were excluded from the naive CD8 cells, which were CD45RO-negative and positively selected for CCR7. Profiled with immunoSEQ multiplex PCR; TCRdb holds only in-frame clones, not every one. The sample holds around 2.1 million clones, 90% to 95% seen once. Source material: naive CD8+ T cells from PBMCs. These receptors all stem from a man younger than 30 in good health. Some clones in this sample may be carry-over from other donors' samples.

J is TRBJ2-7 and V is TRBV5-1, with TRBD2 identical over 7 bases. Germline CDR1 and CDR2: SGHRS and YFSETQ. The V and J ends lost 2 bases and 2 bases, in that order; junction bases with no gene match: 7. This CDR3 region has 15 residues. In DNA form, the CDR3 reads TGCGCCAGCAGCTTTTCGAGGGAGGGGCCCTACGAGCAGTACTTC. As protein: CASSFSREGPYEQYF.

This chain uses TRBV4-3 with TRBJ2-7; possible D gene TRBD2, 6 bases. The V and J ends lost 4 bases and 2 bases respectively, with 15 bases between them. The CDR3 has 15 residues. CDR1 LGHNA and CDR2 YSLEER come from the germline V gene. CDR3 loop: CASSLLTGGTYEQYF. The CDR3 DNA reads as TGCGCCAGCAGCCTACTCACTGGGGGGACCTACGAGCAGTACTTC.

The CDR3 region is CASSFLGQPSTGELFF. The CDR3 DNA follows: TGTGCCAGCAGCTTCTTAGGACAGCCTTCCACCGGGGAGCTGTTTTTT. V usage is TRBV7-6 and J usage is TRBJ2-2; TRBD1 might be the D (6 bases). The V gene lost 3 bases and the J gene lost 4 bases, with 15 bases spanning the gap. Germline V gene sequence: CDR1 SGHVS, CDR2 FNYEAQ. The CDR3 runs 16 residues. The full variable domain, completed using reference TRBV7-6 and TRBJ2-2, is GAGVSQSPRYKVTKRGQDVALRCDPISGHVSLYWYRQALGQGPEFLTYFNYEAQQDKSGLPNDRFSAERPEGSISTLTIQRTEQRDSAMYRCASSFLGQPSTGELFFGEGSRLTVL.

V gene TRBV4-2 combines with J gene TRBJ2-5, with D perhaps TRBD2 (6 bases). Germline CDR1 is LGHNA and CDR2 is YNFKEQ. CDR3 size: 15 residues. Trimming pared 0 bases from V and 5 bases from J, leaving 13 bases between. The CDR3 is CASSQDEEGRETQYF. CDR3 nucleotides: TGTGCCAGCAGCCAAGATGAGGAGGGTCGGGAGACCCAGTACTTC.

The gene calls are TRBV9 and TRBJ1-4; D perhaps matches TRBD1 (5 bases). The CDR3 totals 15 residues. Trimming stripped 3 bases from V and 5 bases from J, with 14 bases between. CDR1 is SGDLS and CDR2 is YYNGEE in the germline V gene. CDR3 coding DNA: TGTGCCAGCAGCGCGTACGGGGGGGTAAATGAAAAACTGTTTTTT. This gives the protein CASSAYGGVNEKLFF. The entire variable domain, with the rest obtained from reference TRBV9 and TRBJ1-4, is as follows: DSGVTQTPKHLITATGQRVTLRCSPRSGDLSVYWYQQSLDQGLQFLIQYYNGEERAKGNILERFSAQQFPDLHSELNLSSLELGDSALYFCASSAYGGVNEKLFFGSGTQLSVL.

The CDR3 region has the DNA TGTGCCAGCAGCTTGCATACTAGCTCCTACGAGCAGTACTTC. Translated: CASSLHTSSYEQYF. The V call is TRBV5-6, the J call TRBJ2-7; TRBD2 might be the D (5 bases). The CDR3 length is 14 residues. Germline loops: CDR1 SGHDT, CDR2 YYEEEE. With 1 base removed from V and 0 bases from J, the gap between germline ends came to 8 bases.

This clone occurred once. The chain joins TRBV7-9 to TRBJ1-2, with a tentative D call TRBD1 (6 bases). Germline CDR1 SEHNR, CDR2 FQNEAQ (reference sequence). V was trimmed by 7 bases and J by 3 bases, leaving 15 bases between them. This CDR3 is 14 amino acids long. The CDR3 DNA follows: TGTGCCAGCATCCGGGGGCTGACGGACTATGGCTACACCTTC. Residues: CASIRGLTDYGYTF.

The CDR3 spells CASSDGQGAGYGYTF. As DNA, the CDR3 is TGTGCCAGCAGCGATGGACAGGGGGCAGGCTATGGCTACACCTTC. V is TRBV2 and J is TRBJ1-2; TRBD1 matches 11 bases. The junction had 7 bases not matched to a gene; V was cut back by 6 bases and J by 4 bases. CDR1 SNHLY and CDR2 FYNNEI come from the germline V gene. This CDR3 is built from 15 residues.

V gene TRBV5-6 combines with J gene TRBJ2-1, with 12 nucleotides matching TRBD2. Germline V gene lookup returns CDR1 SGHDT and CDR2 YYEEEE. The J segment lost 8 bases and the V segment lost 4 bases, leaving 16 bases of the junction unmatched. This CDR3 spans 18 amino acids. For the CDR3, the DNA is TGTGCCAGCAGCGAGCGGACTAGCGGGATACGGGGGTTGGATGAGCAGTTCTTC. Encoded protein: CASSERTSGIRGLDEQFF.

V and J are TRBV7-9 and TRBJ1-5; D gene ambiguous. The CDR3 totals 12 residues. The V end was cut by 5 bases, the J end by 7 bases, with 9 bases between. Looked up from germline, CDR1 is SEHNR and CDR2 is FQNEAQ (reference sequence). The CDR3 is CASSAGQQPQHF. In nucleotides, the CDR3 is TGTGCCAGCAGCGCGGGCCAGCAGCCCCAGCATTTT.

The CDR3 sequence is CAISLLLAGGQNGYNEQFF. The DNA for the CDR3 is TGTGCCATCAGTCTATTACTAGCGGGAGGGCAAAATGGGTACAATGAGCAGTTCTTC. V gene TRBV10-3 combines with J gene TRBJ2-1; 13 nucleotides agree with TRBD2. There are 19 residues in the CDR3. CDR1 is ENHRY and CDR2 is SYGVKD in the germline V gene. J was trimmed by 4 bases and V by 5 bases; bases with no gene match: 14.

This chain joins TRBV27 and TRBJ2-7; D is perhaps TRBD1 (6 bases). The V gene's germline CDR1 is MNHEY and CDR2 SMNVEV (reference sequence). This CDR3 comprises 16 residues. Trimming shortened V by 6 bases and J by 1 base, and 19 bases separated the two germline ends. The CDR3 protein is CASSPGRRGPSYEQYF. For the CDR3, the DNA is TGTGCCAGCAGCCCAGGGCGCAGGGGCCCGTCCTACGAGCAGTACTTC.

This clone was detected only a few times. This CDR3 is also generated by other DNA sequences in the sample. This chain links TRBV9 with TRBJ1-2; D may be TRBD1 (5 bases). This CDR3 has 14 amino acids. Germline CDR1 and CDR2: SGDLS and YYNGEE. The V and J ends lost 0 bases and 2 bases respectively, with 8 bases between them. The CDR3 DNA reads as TGTGCCAGCAGCGTAGTCCCAGGGAACTATGGCTACACCTTC. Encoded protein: CASSVVPGNYGYTF.

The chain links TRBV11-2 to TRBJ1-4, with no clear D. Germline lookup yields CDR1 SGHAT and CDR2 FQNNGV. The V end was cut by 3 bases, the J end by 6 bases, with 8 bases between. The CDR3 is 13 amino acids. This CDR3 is CASSLEPDEKLFF. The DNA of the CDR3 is TGTGCCAGCAGCTTGGAACCAGATGAAAAACTGTTTTTT. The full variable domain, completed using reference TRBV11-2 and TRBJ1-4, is EAGVAQSPRYKIIEKRQSVAFWCNPISGHATLYWYQQILGQGPKLLIQFQNNGVVDDSQLPKDRFSAERLKGVDSTLKIQPAKLEDSAVYLCASSLEPDEKLFFGSGTQLSVL.

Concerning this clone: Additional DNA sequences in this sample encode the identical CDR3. The CDR3: CASSLRGETQYF. Here the CDR3 DNA reads TGTGCCAGCAGCCTCAGGGGAGAGACCCAGTACTTC. V is TRBV7-9 and J is TRBJ2-5; the D gene is possibly TRBD1 (6 bases). Germline lookup yields CDR1 SEHNR and CDR2 FQNEAQ (reference sequence). V lost 5 bases and J lost 4, with 8 bases in between. The CDR3 consists of 12 residues.

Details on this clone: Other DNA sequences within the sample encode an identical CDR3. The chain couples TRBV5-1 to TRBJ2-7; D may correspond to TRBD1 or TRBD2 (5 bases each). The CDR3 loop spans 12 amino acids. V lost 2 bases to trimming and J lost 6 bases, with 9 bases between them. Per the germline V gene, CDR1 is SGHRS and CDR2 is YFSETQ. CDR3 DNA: TGCGCCAGCAGCTTAGAGGGGTTCGAGCAGTACTTC. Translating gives CASSLEGFEQYF.

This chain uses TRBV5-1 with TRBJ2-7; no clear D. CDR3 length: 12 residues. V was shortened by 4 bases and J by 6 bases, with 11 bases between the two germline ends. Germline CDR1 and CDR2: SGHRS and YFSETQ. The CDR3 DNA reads TGCGCCAGCAGCCCTAGTTGGGCCGAGCAGTACTTC. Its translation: CASSPSWAEQYF. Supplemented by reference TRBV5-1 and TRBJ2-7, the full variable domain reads KAGVTQTPRYLIKTRGQQVTLSCSPISGHRSVSWYQQTPGQGLQFLFEYFSETQRNKGNFPGRFSGRQFSNSRSEMNVSTLELGDSALYLCASSPSWAEQYFGPGTRLTVT.

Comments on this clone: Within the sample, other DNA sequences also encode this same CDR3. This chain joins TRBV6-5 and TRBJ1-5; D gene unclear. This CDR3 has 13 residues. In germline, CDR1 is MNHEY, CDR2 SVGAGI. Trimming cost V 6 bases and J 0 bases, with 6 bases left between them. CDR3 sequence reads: CASRPDSNQPQHF. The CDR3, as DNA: TGTGCCAGCAGGCCGGATAGCAATCAGCCCCAGCATTTT.

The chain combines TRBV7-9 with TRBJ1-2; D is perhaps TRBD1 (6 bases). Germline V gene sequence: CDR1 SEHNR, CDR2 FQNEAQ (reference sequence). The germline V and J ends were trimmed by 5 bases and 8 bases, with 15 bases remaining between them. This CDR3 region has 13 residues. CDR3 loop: CASSLGAAEGYTF. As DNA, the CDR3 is TGTGCCAGCAGCCTGGGGGCGGCCGAGGGCTACACCTTC.

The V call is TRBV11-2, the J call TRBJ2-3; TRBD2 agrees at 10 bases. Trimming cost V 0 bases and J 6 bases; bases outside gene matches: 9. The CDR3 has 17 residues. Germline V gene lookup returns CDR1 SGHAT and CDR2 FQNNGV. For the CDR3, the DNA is TGTGCCAGCAGCTTAGATCCCCTAGCGGGAGTGGTCGATACGCAGTATTTT. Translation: CASSLDPLAGVVDTQYF. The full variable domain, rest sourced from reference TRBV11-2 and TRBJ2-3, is EAGVAQSPRYKIIEKRQSVAFWCNPISGHATLYWYQQILGQGPKLLIQFQNNGVVDDSQLPKDRFSAERLKGVDSTLKIQPAKLEDSAVYLCASSLDPLAGVVDTQYFGPGTRLTVL.

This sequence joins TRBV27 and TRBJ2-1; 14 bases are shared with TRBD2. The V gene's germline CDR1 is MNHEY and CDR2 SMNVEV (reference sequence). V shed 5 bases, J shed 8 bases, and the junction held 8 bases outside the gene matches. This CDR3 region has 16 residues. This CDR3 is CASSPLGTSGSHEQFF. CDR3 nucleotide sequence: TGTGCCAGCAGTCCCCTAGGGACTAGCGGGAGCCATGAGCAGTTCTTC.

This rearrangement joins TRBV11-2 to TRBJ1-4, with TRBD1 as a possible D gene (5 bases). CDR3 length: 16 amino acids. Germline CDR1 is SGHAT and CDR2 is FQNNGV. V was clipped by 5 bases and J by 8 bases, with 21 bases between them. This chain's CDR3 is CASSSRPRGDPEKLFF. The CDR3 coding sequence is TGTGCCAGCAGCAGTCGTCCACGGGGGGATCCCGAAAAACTGTTTTTT.

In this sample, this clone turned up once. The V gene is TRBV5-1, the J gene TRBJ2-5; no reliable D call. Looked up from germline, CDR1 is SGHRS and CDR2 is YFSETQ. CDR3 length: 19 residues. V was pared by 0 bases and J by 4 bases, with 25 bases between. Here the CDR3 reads CASSLDYGPLGLLGETQYF. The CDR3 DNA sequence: TGCGCCAGCAGCTTGGATTACGGGCCCCTAGGGCTCTTAGGAGAGACCCAGTACTTC.

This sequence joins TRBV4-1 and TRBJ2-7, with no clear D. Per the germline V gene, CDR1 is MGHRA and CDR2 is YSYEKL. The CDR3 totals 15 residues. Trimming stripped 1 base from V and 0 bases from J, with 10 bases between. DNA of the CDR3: TGCGCCAGCAGCCAAGCCACGGACCTCTCCTACGAGCAGTACTTC. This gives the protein CASSQATDLSYEQYF.

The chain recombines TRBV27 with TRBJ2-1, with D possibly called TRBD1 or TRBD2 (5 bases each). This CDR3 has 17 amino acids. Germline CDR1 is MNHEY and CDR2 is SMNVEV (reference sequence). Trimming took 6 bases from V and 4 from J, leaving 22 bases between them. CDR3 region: CASSLTIGLGVYNEQFF. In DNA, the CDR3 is TGTGCCAGCAGCTTAACCATAGGTCTGGGGGTGTACAATGAGCAGTTCTTC.

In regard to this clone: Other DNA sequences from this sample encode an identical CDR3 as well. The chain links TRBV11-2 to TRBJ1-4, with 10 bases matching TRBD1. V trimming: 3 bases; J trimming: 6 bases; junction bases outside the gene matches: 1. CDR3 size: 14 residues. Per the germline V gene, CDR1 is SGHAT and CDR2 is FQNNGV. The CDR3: CASSFGTGDEKLFF. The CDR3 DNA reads TGTGCCAGCAGCTTCGGGACAGGGGATGAAAAACTGTTTTTT.

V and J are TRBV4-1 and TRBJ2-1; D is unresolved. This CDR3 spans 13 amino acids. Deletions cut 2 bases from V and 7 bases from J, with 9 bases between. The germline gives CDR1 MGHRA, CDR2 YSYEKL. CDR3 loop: CASSQPSRNEQFF. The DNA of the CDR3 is TGCGCCAGCAGCCAACCGAGTCGTAATGAGCAGTTCTTC.